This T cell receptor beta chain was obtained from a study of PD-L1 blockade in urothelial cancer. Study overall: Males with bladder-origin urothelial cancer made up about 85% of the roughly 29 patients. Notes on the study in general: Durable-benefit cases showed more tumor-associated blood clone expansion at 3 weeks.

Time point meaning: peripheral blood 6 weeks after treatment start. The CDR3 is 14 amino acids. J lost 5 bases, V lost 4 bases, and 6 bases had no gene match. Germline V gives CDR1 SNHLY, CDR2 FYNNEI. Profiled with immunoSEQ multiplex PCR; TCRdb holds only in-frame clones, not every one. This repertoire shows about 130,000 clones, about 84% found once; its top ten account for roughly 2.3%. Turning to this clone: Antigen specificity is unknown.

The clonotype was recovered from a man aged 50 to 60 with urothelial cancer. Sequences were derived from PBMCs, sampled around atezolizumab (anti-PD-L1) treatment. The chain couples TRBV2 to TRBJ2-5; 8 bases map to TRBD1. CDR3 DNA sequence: TGTGCCAGCAGTGCGACAGGGGCATCGGAGACCCAGTACTTC. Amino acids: CASSATGASETQYF.